This passage covers 5 T cell receptor beta chains from one sample sequenced in a study of blood T cell repertoires in COVID-19. Sequencing was performed with immunoSEQ multiplex PCR; in TCRdb, only in-frame clones are kept and a portion is missing. Found here are a few hundred thousand clones, approximately 82% of them singletons; the top ten hold roughly 1.9%. Sequenced input: peripheral blood. Source of these receptors: a man aged 25-45 years who had recovered from COVID-19.

The chain carries TRBV7-8 and TRBJ1-6; possible D gene TRBD1, 6 bases. This CDR3 contains 13 residues. In germline, CDR1 is SGHVS, CDR2 FQNEAQ. Deletions cut 7 bases from V and 7 bases from J, with 11 bases between. The CDR3: CASTTGFNSPLHF. Here the CDR3 DNA reads TGTGCCAGCACCACAGGGTTCAATTCACCCCTCCACTTT.

The rearrangement uses TRBV4-1 and TRBJ2-6, with D possibly matching TRBD1 (5 bases). Germline CDR1 MGHRA, CDR2 YSYEKL. The CDR3 spans 15 residues. V lost 5 bases, J lost 2 bases, and 10 bases lay in between. The CDR3: CASSSPGTGANVLTF. The DNA for the CDR3 is TGCGCCAGCAGCTCCCCAGGGACTGGGGCCAACGTCCTGACTTTC.

This chain joins TRBV19 and TRBJ1-5; 7 bases are shared with TRBD1. V trimming: 3 bases; J trimming: 2 bases; junction bases outside the gene matches: 4. There are 15 residues in the CDR3. Germline V gene lookup returns CDR1 LNHDA and CDR2 SQIVND (reference sequence). CDR3 nucleotides: TGTGCCAGTAGTATTTGGGGGACAGGCAATCAGCCCCAGCATTTT. The encoded protein is CASSIWGTGNQPQHF.

This CDR3 is CASSQDNRGAFF. CDR3 DNA: TGTGCCAGCAGCCAAGATAACCGAGGGGCTTTCTTT. This chain connects TRBV14 to TRBJ1-1; D gene unclear. CDR1 is SGHDN and CDR2 is FVKESK in the germline V gene. This CDR3 comprises 12 residues. V lost 0 bases, J lost 11 bases, and 10 bases lay in between.

The rearrangement links TRBV19 to TRBJ1-4; TRBD1 is a possible D gene (6 bases). CDR3 size: 13 residues. Deletions cut 6 bases from V and 7 bases from J, with 12 bases between. Germline CDR1 and CDR2: LNHDA and SQIVND (reference sequence). CDR3 in DNA: TGTGCCAGTAGCATTACAGGGAGTGAAAAACTGTTTTTT. It translates to CASSITGSEKLFF. The complete variable domain, with remaining parts taken from reference TRBV19 and TRBJ1-4, reads DGGITQSPKYLFRKEGQNVTLSCEQNLNHDAMYWYRQDPGQGLRLIYYSQIVNDFQKGDIAEGYSVSREKKESFPLTVTSAQKNPTAFYLCASSITGSEKLFFGSGTQLSVL.